This is a list of T cell receptor beta chains from one sample in a study of blood T cell repertoires in COVID-19. Assay: immunoSEQ multiplex PCR; the TCRdb copy retains only in-frame clones and omits some. The data show tens of thousands of clones, 75% to 85% seen once. Sequencing input: peripheral blood. Source of these receptors: an elderly man with acute or convalescent COVID-19. Each CDR3 is given with its conserved first and last residue. Each record gives: V gene, D gene, CDR3 protein. A D gene is named only where the DNA matches it firmly.

V gene: TRBV6-5; D gene: TRBD1; CDR3 protein: CASRGQSSYNSPLHF
V gene: TRBV3-1/TRBV3-2; D gene: TRBD1; CDR3 protein: CASSPGTVGNTIYF
V gene: TRBV28; D gene: TRBD1; CDR3 protein: CASRPGQINTEAFF
V gene: TRBV30; D gene: -; CDR3 protein: CAWGRPGGPDGYTF
V gene: TRBV3-1/TRBV3-2; D gene: TRBD2; CDR3 protein: CASSLRLAHPFF
V gene: TRBV18; D gene: TRBD1; CDR3 protein: CASSPTGSQPQHF
V gene: TRBV6-5; D gene: -; CDR3 protein: CASSYDRQDQAFF
V gene: TRBV19; D gene: TRBD2; CDR3 protein: CASSKVAGGLSEQFF
V gene: TRBV18; D gene: -; CDR3 protein: CASSPISRVDYGYTF
V gene: TRBV29-1; D gene: TRBD1; CDR3 protein: CSVRTGKNTEAFF
V gene: TRBV18; D gene: -; CDR3 protein: CASSPTGSSYEQYF
V gene: TRBV6-5; D gene: -; CDR3 protein: CASRLSESSGNTIYF
V gene: TRBV6-2/TRBV6-3; D gene: -; CDR3 protein: CASSSTGGNQPQHF
V gene: TRBV7-2; D gene: TRBD1; CDR3 protein: CASRGQGFGTDTQYF
V gene: TRBV3-1/TRBV3-2; D gene: -; CDR3 protein: CASSQATANTEAFF
V gene: TRBV20-1; D gene: -; CDR3 protein: CSASVGAEHSEAFF
V gene: TRBV11-2; D gene: -; CDR3 protein: CASSLRSLHF
V gene: TRBV29-1; D gene: -; CDR3 protein: CSVVISANQPQHF
V gene: TRBV5-1; D gene: TRBD2; CDR3 protein: CASSFWTSKGTGELFF
V gene: TRBV19; D gene: -; CDR3 protein: CASSIGDTIYF
V gene: TRBV6-5; D gene: -; CDR3 protein: CASSYSIGQPQHF
V gene: TRBV11-3; D gene: TRBD1; CDR3 protein: CASSLTAGGFEQFF
V gene: TRBV3-1/TRBV3-2; D gene: TRBD2; CDR3 protein: CASSQSGGSSTDTQYF
V gene: TRBV2; D gene: TRBD2; CDR3 protein: CASSRLAVADTQYF
V gene: TRBV30; D gene: TRBD1; CDR3 protein: CASHRGPNYGYTF
V gene: TRBV6-5; D gene: TRBD1; CDR3 protein: CASSYSWGRGDTIYF
V gene: TRBV21-1; D gene: -; CDR3 protein: CARGVREVDPNTEAFF
V gene: TRBV9; D gene: TRBD2; CDR3 protein: CASSVDVVAGGRTDTQYF